This T cell receptor (beta chain) was sequenced for a study of T-cell reconstitution after alpha-beta-depleted transplantation in children. Using unique molecular identifiers, the investigators prepared the TCRbeta library. From the PCR reads, TCRdb called clonotypes with MiXCR, one entry per CDR3 protein. The table includes a few hundred thousand distinct CDR3 sequences, 25% to 30% detected once. This CDR3 is built from 14 residues. The germline V gene encodes CDR1 GTSNPN and CDR2 SVGIG (reference sequence). The V gene lost 1 base and the J gene lost 1 base, with 8 bases spanning the gap. Source: PBMCs, taken before TCRalphabeta/CD19-depleted stem cell transplant. This receptor was identified in a boy younger than two with Wiskott-Aldrich syndrome, due to receive a stem cell transplant. The gene calls are TRBV30 and TRBJ2-1; D may be TRBD1 or TRBD2 (5 bases each). The CDR3 loop is CAWSAGPSYNEQFF. Written as DNA, the CDR3 is TGTGCCTGGAGTGCGGGGCCTTCCTACAATGAGCAGTTCTTC.